This T cell receptor beta chain was obtained from a study of T-cell memory formation after mild COVID-19. Overall study findings and caveats: While clones contracting from day 15 to 85 were balanced between CD4 and CD8, later expanders leaned CD4+. A subset of responding clones appeared in pre-infection memory, suggesting cross-reactive memory joined.

TCRdb called the 5' RACE reads again in MiXCR, with one record for every CDR3 protein. In the table there are around 80,000 distinct CDR3 sequences, about 13% of which are singletons. V lost 7 bases and J lost 4; bases outside the gene matches: 13. Looked up from germline, CDR1 is MNHEY and CDR2 is SMNVEV (reference sequence). The length of the CDR3 is 16 residues. This clonotype has only a few counts. What it binds is unknown. The V and J genes are TRBV27 and TRBJ2-3, with TRBD1 identical over 8 bases. The receptor comes from a man in his late teens or twenties who had mild COVID-19 (a few samples of this study predate the infection). Cell type and time point are not known. Source material: PBMCs or a T cell subset sorted from them (not recorded which). The chain's CDR3 is CASTPLRTGSADTQYF. CDR3 nucleotides: TGTGCCAGCACCCCCCTTCGGACAGGGTCCGCAGATACGCAGTATTTT.